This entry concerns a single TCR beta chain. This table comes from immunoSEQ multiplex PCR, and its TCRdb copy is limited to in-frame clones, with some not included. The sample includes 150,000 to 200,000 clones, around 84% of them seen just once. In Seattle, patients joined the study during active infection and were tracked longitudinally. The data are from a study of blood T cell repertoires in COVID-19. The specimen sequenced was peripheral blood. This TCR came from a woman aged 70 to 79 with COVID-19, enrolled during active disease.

For the CDR3, the DNA is TGTGCCAGCAGCCTAGGGGTGAACACTGAAGCTTTCTTT. Its translation is CASSLGVNTEAFF. The chain uses TRBV5-5 and TRBJ1-1; the D gene is possibly TRBD1 (5 bases). CDR1 is SGHKS, CDR2 YYEKEE, per germline (reference sequence). Trimming took off 4 bases at V and 0 bases at J, with 7 bases between the two ends. This CDR3 is built from 13 residues.